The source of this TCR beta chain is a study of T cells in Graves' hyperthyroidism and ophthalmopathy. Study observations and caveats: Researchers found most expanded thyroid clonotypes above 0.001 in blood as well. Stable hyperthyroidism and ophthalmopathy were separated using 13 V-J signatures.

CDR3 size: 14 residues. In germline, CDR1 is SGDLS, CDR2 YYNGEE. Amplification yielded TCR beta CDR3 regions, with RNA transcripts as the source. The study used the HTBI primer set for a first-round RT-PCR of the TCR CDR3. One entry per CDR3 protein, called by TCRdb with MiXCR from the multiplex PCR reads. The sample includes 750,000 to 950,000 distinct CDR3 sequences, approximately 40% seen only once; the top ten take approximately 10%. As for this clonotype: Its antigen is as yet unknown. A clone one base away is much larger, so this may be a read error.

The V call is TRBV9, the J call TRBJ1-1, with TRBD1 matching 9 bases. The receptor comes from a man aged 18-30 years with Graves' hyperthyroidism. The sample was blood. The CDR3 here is CASGVGTGSTEAFF. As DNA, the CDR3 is TGTGCCAGCGGCGTAGGGACAGGGAGCACTGAAGCTTTCTTT.